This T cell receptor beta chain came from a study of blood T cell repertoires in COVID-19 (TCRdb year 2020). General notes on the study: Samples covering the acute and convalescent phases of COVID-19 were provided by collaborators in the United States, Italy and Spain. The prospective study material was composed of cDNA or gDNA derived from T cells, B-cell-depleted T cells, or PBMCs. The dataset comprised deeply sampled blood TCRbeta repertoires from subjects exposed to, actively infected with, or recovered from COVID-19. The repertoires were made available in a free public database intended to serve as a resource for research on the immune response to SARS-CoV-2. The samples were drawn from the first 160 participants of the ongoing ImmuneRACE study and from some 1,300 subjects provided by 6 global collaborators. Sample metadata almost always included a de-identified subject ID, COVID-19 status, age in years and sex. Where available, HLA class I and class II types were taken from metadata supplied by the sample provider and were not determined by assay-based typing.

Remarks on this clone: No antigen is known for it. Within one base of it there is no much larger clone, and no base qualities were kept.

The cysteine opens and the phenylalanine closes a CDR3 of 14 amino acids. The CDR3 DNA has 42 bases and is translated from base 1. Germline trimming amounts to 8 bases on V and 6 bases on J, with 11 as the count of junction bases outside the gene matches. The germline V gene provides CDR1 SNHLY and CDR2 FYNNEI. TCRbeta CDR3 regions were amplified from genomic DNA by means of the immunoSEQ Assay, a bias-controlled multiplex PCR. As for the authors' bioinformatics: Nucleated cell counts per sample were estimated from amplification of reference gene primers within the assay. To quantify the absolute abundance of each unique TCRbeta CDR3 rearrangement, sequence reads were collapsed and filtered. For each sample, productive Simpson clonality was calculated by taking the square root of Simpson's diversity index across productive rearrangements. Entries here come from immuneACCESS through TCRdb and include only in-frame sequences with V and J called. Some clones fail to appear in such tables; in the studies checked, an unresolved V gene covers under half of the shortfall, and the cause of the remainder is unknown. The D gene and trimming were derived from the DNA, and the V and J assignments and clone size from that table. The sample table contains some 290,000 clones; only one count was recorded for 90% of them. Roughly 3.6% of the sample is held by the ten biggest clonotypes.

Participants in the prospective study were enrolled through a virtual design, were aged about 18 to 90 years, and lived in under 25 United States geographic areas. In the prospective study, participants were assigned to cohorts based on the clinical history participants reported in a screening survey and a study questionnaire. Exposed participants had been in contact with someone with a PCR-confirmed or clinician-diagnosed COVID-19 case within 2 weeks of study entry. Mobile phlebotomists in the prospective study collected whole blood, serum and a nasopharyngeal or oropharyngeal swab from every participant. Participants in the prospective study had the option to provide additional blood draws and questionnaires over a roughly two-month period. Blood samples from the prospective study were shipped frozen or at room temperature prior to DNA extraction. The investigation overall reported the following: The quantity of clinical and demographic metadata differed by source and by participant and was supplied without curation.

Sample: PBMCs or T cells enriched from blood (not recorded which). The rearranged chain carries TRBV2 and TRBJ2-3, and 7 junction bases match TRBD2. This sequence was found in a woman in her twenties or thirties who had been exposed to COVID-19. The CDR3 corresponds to CASSYGEGWDTQYF. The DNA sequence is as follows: TGTGCCAGCTCCTACGGGGAGGGGTGGGATACGCAGTATTTT.